This TCR beta chain was retrieved from a study of cutaneous CD30+ T cell lymphoproliferative disorder and hepatitis E (dated by TCRdb to the late 2010s). This clone occurred a few times. Its recognized antigen is unknown. No quality values exist for individual bases; no much larger clone is one base distant. V is cut by 2 bases and J by 5 bases, and the space between the germline ends is 21 bases. Via the germline V gene (reference sequence), CDR1 is GTSNPN and CDR2 SVGIG. The cysteine opens and the phenylalanine closes a CDR3 of 16 amino acids. Just CDR3 DNA is preserved here, 48 bases in frame from base 1. Library construction relied on the immunoSEQ multiplex PCR assay. Drawn from immuneACCESS, this table holds only the in-frame rearrangements with V and J called that TCRdb kept. Clones are partly lost; checked studies trace under half to an unresolved V gene and leave the rest unexplained. This sample holds about 7,700 clones; 65% to 75% were observed only once. Of the sample, approximately 1.2% falls within the top ten clones.

Sequencing was done on a sample of blood. This clonotype originated in a human donor with a cutaneous T cell lymphoproliferative disorder associated with hepatitis E virus. The sequence joins TRBV30 to TRBJ1-2; the D region possibly corresponds to TRBD1 (5 bases align). The nucleotides are TGTGCCTGGAGTTATTCGACCCAGGGAGGCCTATATGGCTACACCTTC. Translated, this gives CAWSYSTQGGLYGYTF.